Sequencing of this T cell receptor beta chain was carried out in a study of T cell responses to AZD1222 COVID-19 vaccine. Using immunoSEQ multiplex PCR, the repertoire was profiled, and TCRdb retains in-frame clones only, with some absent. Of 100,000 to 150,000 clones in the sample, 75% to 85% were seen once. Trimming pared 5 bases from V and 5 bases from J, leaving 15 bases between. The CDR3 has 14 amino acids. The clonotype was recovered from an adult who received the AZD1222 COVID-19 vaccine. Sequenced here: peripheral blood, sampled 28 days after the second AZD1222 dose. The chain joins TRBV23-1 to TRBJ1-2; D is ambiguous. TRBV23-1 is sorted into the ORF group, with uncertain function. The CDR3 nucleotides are TGCGCCAGCAGTGGGAGTGAGTCTATATATGGCTACACCTTC. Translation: CASSGSESIYGYTF.